This TCR beta chain was identified during a study of shared T cell receptors in the human thymus. Here immunoSEQ multiplex PCR was the method, and the copy in TCRdb shows in-frame clones only, minus some. The sample carries about 730,000 clones, 70% to 90% recorded once. Germline V gives CDR1 MNHNS, CDR2 SASEGT. The CDR3 contains 16 residues. V was cut by 3 bases and J by 0 bases, with 14 bases left in between. In addition, the sample was reused for a study of human thymus T cells.

Sequencing was performed on thymocytes. The chain employs TRBV6-1 and TRBJ1-2, with D hard to call. The clonotype originates from a girl under three years old with a congenital heart defect. CDR3 loop: CASSDLDSSANYGYTF. The CDR3 DNA follows: TGTGCCAGCAGTGACTTGGACTCGTCAGCTAACTATGGCTACACCTTC.